This T cell receptor (beta chain) appears in the sequencing data of a study of cytomegalovirus exposure and HLA in healthy donors. Only in-frame clones appear in the TCRdb table, and some are missing; sequencing was by immunoSEQ multiplex PCR. The sample lists roughly 57,000 clones, roughly 93% occurring once. CDR1 is SGHTA, CDR2 FQGNSA, per germline. The CDR3 runs to 16 residues. V gave up 0 bases and J gave up 1 base; unmatched junction bases: 2. The sequenced material came from PBMCs. The J gene is TRBJ2-3, the V gene TRBV7-2; 9 bases align to TRBD2. The clonotype comes from a woman aged 18-29 years in good health and CMV-seropositive. The CDR3 protein is CASSLARTSGTDTQYF. The DNA of the CDR3 is TGTGCCAGCAGCTTAGCCCGGACTAGCGGCACAGATACGCAGTATTTT.